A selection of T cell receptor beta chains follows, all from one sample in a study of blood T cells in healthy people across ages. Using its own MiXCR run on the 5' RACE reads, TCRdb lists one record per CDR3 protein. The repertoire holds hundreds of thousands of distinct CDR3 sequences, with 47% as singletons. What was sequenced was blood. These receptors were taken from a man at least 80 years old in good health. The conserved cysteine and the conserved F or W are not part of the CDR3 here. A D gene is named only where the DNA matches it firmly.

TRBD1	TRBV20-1	SARPRQGINSNQPQH
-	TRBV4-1	ASSQQGLVGTEAF
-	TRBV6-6	ASSYPDSTDTQY
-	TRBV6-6	ASSRDMSGEKLF
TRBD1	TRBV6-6	ASNLARDRGEKLF
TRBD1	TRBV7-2	ASSLGQGAKTPTQY
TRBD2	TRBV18	ASSPIQRSGVLNEQF
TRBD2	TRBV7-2	ASSRRDYETQY
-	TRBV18	ASARRGGADQPQH
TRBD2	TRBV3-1	ASSPRRTSGLETQY
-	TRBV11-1	ASSHWGIGAKNIQY
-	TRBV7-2	ASSMTRPLNYGYT
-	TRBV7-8	ASSLPDFQGDQPQH
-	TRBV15	ATSAGGQERKNIQY
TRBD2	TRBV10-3	AISEGGRATDTQY
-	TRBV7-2	ASREVRPGRDEQY
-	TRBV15	ATSRGVSLPSGANVLT
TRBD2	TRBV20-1	SASGGIAGGSIYEQY
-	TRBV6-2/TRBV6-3	ASSYSRGREYGYT
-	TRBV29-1	SPVRSTDTQY
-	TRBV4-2	ASSQDGNSLRNEQF
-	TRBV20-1	SARDVGQETQY
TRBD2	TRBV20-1	SAQGGSGSSYNEQF
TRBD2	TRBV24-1	ATSEKREYTDTQY
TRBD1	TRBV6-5	ASRITDRTYEQY
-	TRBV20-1	SARGDTGYT
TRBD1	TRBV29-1	SVGQGSETQY
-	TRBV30	AQLGPGADVLT
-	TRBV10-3	AISESRGVPTYNEQF
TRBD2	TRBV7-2	ASSFRGRGAIGGQETQY
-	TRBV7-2	ASSPTLGGAGNIQY
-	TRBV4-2	ASSQAFQGDQETQY
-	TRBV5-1	ASSPLSTNSGYT
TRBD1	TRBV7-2	ASSWTGGLGYT
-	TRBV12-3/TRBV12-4	ASSFIPGVGIQY
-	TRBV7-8	ASSLVSGGLSTDTQY
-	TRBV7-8	ASSLKRGTDTQY
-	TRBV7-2	ASSNRDSFGEQF
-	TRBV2	ASNPNFPSEQF
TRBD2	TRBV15	ATSRRTSGVDTQY
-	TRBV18	ASSPEGTAAF
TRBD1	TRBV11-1	VSSPRTGASPLH